This paragraph covers one T cell receptor (beta chain) sequence. Its cognate antigen is unknown. The CDR3 sequence is 16 residues long. The V end was cut by 2 bases, the J end by 3 bases, with 17 bases between. Germline V gives CDR1 MDHEN, CDR2 SYDVKM. This sample is part of a study of CD8 T cells in ankylosing spondylitis. General study findings and limits: Among TCR beta sequences, a motif of eight or nine highly homologous variants appeared characteristic of ankylosing spondylitis blood.

TCR beta libraries were made by quantitative 5'-RACE with molecular barcodes. TCRdb called the 5' RACE reads again in MiXCR, with one record for every CDR3 protein. The data contain fewer than 400,000 distinct CDR3 sequences, around 24% of them seen just once; the ten biggest clones take up roughly a sixth. What was sequenced was blood, either unsorted or a sorted T cell fraction (not recorded which). This TCR derives from a male donor with ankylosing spondylitis. The chain is built from TRBV28 and TRBJ2-7, with TRBD2 as a possible D gene (6 bases). The CDR3 protein is CASSLLGQAGIYEQYF. In nucleotides, the CDR3 is TGTGCCAGCAGTTTACTCGGTCAGGCGGGGATCTACGAGCAGTACTTC.